Shown below are 18 T cell receptor beta chains from a single sample sequenced in a study of T-cell memory formation after mild COVID-19. TCRdb reanalysed the 5' RACE reads using MiXCR and keeps one entry per CDR3 protein. The data contain fewer than 400,000 distinct CDR3 sequences, approximately 12% of them seen just once; the ten biggest clones take up 20% to 25%. The sequencing sample was made of PBMCs or a T cell subset sorted from them (not recorded which). Receptors were obtained from a man younger than 35 who had mild COVID-19 (a few samples of this study predate the infection). Cell type and time point are not known.

In its sample, this clonotype was seen many times. The rearrangement links TRBV7-7 to TRBJ2-2; D gene ambiguous. The V end lost 2 bases, the J end lost 1 base, and 5 bases lay between the germline ends. Germline V gene lookup returns CDR1 SSHAT and CDR2 FNYEAQ (reference sequence). The CDR3 is 14 residues long. The CDR3 is CASSLRVNTGELFF. CDR3 DNA sequence: TGTGCCAGCAGCTTAAGGGTGAACACCGGGGAGCTGTTTTTT. Full variable domain (remainder filled in from reference TRBV7-7 and TRBJ2-2): GAGVSQSPRYKVTKRGQDVTLRCDPISSHATLYWYQQALGQGPEFLTYFNYEAQPDKSGLPSDRFSAERPEGSISTLTIQRTEQRDSAMYRCASSLRVNTGELFFGEGSRLTVL.

This clonotype has a handful of counts. The V gene is TRBV6-6, the J gene TRBJ2-5; D might be TRBD2 (7 bases). Per germline, CDR1 MNHNY and CDR2 SVGAGI (reference sequence). Trimming left V 6 bases short and J 3 bases short, with 14 bases between. CDR3 length: 14 residues. CDR3 region: CASSAEGGEETQYF. The CDR3 DNA is TGTGCCAGCAGCGCGGAGGGGGGGGAAGAGACCCAGTACTTC.

This clonotype was found many times. This rearrangement joins TRBV4-1 to TRBJ2-5; TRBD2 matches 8 bases. V shed 1 base and J 4 bases; nucleotides not matched to a gene: 5. The CDR3 length is 15 residues. Germline V gene data show CDR1 as MGHRA and CDR2 as YSYEKL. CDR3 in DNA: TGCGCCAGCAGCCAAGTCCCGGGGGGGAGAGAGACCCAGTACTTC. This gives the protein CASSQVPGGRETQYF.

This clonotype was picked up a small number of times. V gene TRBV18 combines with J gene TRBJ1-1; D is unclear. Germline V gene sequence: CDR1 KGHSH, CDR2 LQKENI. CDR3 length: 15 residues. Between the trimmed V and J ends, which lost 3 bases and 1 base, there was a span of 12 bases. The CDR3 is CASSPSTAANTEAFF. In nucleotides, the CDR3 is TGTGCCAGCTCACCTTCTACAGCAGCGAACACTGAAGCTTTCTTT.

This clonotype turned up a few times. The rearrangement links TRBV29-1 to TRBJ2-7; 10 bases match TRBD1. This CDR3 is built from 16 residues. Looked up from germline, CDR1 is SQVTM and CDR2 is ANQGSEA. V trimming: 7 bases; J trimming: 6 bases; junction bases outside the gene matches: 18. The CDR3, as DNA: TGCAGCGCCAAGACAGGGGGCCCCTTATGGCCTCCCGAGCAGTACGTC. Translated: CSAKTGGPLWPPEQYV.

V and J are TRBV20-1 and TRBJ2-7; D is undetermined. Germline lookup yields CDR1 DFQATT and CDR2 SNEGSKA (reference sequence). The V end lost 2 bases, the J end lost 5 bases, and 13 bases lay between the germline ends. CDR3 size: 13 residues. CDR3 in amino acids: CSARNGQTNEQYF. CDR3 coding DNA: TGCAGTGCTAGAAACGGGCAGACAAACGAGCAGTACTTC.

This clonotype was seen only a few times. The rearrangement uses TRBV7-2 and TRBJ1-1; D uncertain. V lost 7 bases and J lost 7, with 16 bases in between. The CDR3 extends over 13 amino acids. The V gene's germline CDR1 is SGHTA and CDR2 FQGNSA. The CDR3 is CASTSSNGGEAFF. In DNA form, the CDR3 reads TGTGCCAGCACCTCCTCAAATGGCGGTGAAGCTTTCTTT. Looking up the rest from reference TRBV7-2 and TRBJ1-1 gives the full variable domain: GAGVSQSPSNKVTEKGKDVELRCDPISGHTALYWYRQSLGQGLEFLIYFQGNSAPDKSGLPSDRFSAERTGGSVSTLTIQRTQQEDSAVYLCASTSSNGGEAFFGQGTRLTVV.

The chain employs TRBV6-5 and TRBJ1-1; no clear D gene. Germline-derived CDR1 and CDR2 are MNHEY and SVGAGI. The CDR3 covers 13 residues. V was trimmed by 6 bases and J by 5 bases, leaving 13 bases between them. CDR3 residues: CASRPEGGTEAFF. The CDR3 DNA follows: TGTGCCAGCAGGCCTGAAGGTGGTACTGAAGCTTTCTTT.

The chain uses TRBV10-3 and TRBJ1-1; 11 nucleotides line up with TRBD1. Germline values: CDR1 ENHRY, CDR2 SYGVKD. Losses at the gene ends were 10 bases for V and 7 bases for J; bases not matched to a gene: 8. The CDR3 contains 13 residues. CDR3 bases: TGTGCCAGCACCGGGACAGGGGGTGGTGAAGCTTTCTTT. It yields the protein CASTGTGGGEAFF.

This clonotype came up a few times. This chain uses TRBV7-2 with TRBJ2-3; TRBD2 is a possible D gene (7 bases). Germline CDR1 reads SGHTA; CDR2 reads FQGNSA. The CDR3 consists of 15 residues. V lost 5 bases, J lost 3 bases, and 15 bases lay in between. CDR3: CASSQIRGATDTQYF. The CDR3 DNA is TGTGCCAGCAGCCAGATCCGGGGGGCAACAGATACGCAGTATTTT.

This clonotype was seen only a few times. This CDR3 reads CASSFQPQSMNTEAFF. The CDR3 region has the DNA TGTGCCAGCAGCTTTCAACCGCAATCAATGAACACTGAAGCTTTCTTT. This chain links TRBV7-9 with TRBJ1-1; D gene uncertain. V lost 3 bases, J lost 0 bases, and 14 bases lay in between. Germline assignment: CDR1 SEHNR and CDR2 FQNEAQ (reference sequence). The CDR3 covers 16 residues.

The V gene is TRBV7-2, the J gene TRBJ2-3; the D gene is possibly TRBD2 (5 bases). The V end lost 6 bases, the J end lost 2 bases, and 9 bases lay between the germline ends. Germline CDR1 and CDR2: SGHTA and FQGNSA. This CDR3 is built from 13 residues. CDR3 coding DNA: TGTGCCAGCAGGTTGACTATCACAGATACGCAGTATTTT. Translated: CASRLTITDTQYF.

The chain joins TRBV6-2 or TRBV6-3 to TRBJ2-3, with 7 positions matching TRBD1. This CDR3 has 17 amino acids. V lost 7 bases, J lost 0 bases, and 13 bases stayed unmatched. Germline CDR1 MNHEY, CDR2 SVGEGT. CDR3 coding DNA: TGTGCCAGCACCACCCTCAGGGCAGGGGGTAGCACAGATACGCAGTATTTT. Translated: CASTTLRAGGSTDTQYF.

This clonotype turned up a few times. The V gene is TRBV30, the J gene TRBJ2-5; D remains unclear. CDR1 and CDR2 from the germline V gene are GTSNPN and SVGIG (reference sequence). The CDR3 is 14 amino acids. The ends were cut back, 3 bases at V and 1 base at J, with 12 bases in the middle. CDR3 protein: CAWSLNGLQETQYF. The CDR3 region has the DNA TGTGCCTGGAGCCTAAACGGGCTCCAAGAGACCCAGTACTTC.

This clonotype appeared many times. This rearrangement joins TRBV6-6 to TRBJ1-2; unclear D gene. With 5 bases removed from V and 4 bases from J, the gap between germline ends came to 11 bases. The CDR3 covers 13 residues. Germline V gene lookup returns CDR1 MNHNY and CDR2 SVGAGI (reference sequence). This chain's CDR3 is CASSSGRGYGYTF. CDR3 nucleotides: TGTGCCAGCAGTAGCGGACGGGGCTATGGCTACACCTTC.

This clonotype was seen only a few times. This rearrangement joins TRBV5-1 to TRBJ1-4; no clear D. CDR1 is SGHRS, CDR2 YFSETQ, per germline. Trimming stripped 3 bases from V and 8 bases from J, with 20 bases between. CDR3 length equals 16 residues. The DNA for the CDR3 is TGCGCCAGCAGCTCACCTTCGGGGAATCTCCAAGAAAAACTGTTTTTT. This translates into CASSSPSGNLQEKLFF.

This clonotype was seen a handful of times. The chain employs TRBV7-6 and TRBJ2-5; D unclear. This CDR3 has 12 residues. CDR1 is SGHVS, CDR2 FNYEAQ, per germline. Trimming left V 4 bases short and J 7 bases short, with 10 bases between. The CDR3 here is CASSSTLGTQYF. In DNA form, the CDR3 reads TGTGCCAGCAGCTCTACTCTCGGGACCCAGTACTTC.

The chain recombines TRBV20-1 with TRBJ1-2, with D perhaps TRBD1 (5 bases). The length of the CDR3 is 13 residues. CDR1 DFQATT and CDR2 SNEGSKA come from the germline V gene (reference sequence). With 6 bases removed from V and 2 bases from J, the gap between germline ends came to 13 bases. In DNA form, the CDR3 reads TGCAGTGCCCTGTCGTGGGGGAACTATGGCTACACCTTC. Its translation: CSALSWGNYGYTF.